The T cell receptor (beta chain) under discussion was sequenced for a study of T cells in Graves' hyperthyroidism and ophthalmopathy. Study-level results: Ophthalmopathy got predicted by the model a median about 6.5 months before its onset. Blood held most thyroid clonotypes expanded above 0.001 frequency.

The V gene lost 2 bases and the J gene lost 8 bases, with 7 bases spanning the gap. The CDR3 contains 13 residues. Germline CDR1 reads SGHDN; CDR2 reads FVKESK. Enrolled ophthalmopathy patients presented with a Clinical Activity Score of at least 3, a NOSPECS grade of at least 4, and disease duration under 3 months. Fresh 10 ml peripheral blood yielded PBMCs. Using RNA transcripts as the source, TCR beta CDR3 regions were amplified. The HTBI primer set drove a first-round RT-PCR of the TCR CDR3. Each CDR3 protein gets one entry after TCRdb re-called the multiplex PCR reads with MiXCR. Of a few hundred thousand distinct CDR3 sequences listed, about 16% are singletons. This clonotype was seen more than once but under ten times. What it recognizes is unknown.

The sequenced sample was blood. The J gene is TRBJ1-6, the V gene TRBV14; D gene unclear. The TCR sequence derives from a woman in her 30s with Graves' ophthalmopathy. The CDR3 DNA reads as TGTGCCAGCAGCCAAACAGATTATTCACCCCTCCACTTT. Its translation: CASSQTDYSPLHF.